These 18 T cell receptor beta chains were all obtained from the same sample, sequenced in a study of spatial heterogeneity in lung cancer. Time point indicated: blood at routine non-recurrence follow-up after resection. Sequencing was performed on whole RNA extracted from tumor and nontumor lung tissue, or from frozen PBMC, and the material was left unsorted. TCRdb reprocessed the 5' RACE reads with MiXCR, giving one entry per CDR3 protein. The repertoire includes about 52,000 distinct CDR3 sequences, around 7.7% of them detected once, and 35% sits in the top ten. Material: PBMCs, obtained at follow-up. Receptors originate from a female donor with early-stage non-small cell lung cancer.

The chain uses TRBV2 and TRBJ2-7; 9 bases are shared with TRBD1. J lost 2 bases, V lost 7 bases, and 6 bases had no gene match. Germline values: CDR1 SNHLY, CDR2 FYNNEI. The length of the CDR3 is 14 residues. The CDR3 loop is CASIERDRAYEQYF. In DNA form, the CDR3 reads TGTGCCAGCATCGAGAGGGACAGGGCCTACGAGCAGTACTTC.

This clonotype was counted ten times or more. V gene TRBV5-1 combines with J gene TRBJ2-3, with 14 bases lining up with TRBD2. Germline V gene data show CDR1 as SGHRS and CDR2 as YFSETQ. The CDR3 runs to 17 residues. Unmatched junction bases numbered 10, after V lost 4 bases and J lost 6 bases. The DNA for the CDR3 is TGCGCCAGCAGCCCTCCGGGACTAGCGGGGGTTTCGGATACGCAGTATTTT. Translating gives CASSPPGLAGVSDTQYF.

There are a few counts of this clonotype. V is TRBV20-1 and J is TRBJ2-7; D perhaps matches TRBD1 (5 bases). This CDR3 region has 13 residues. In germline, CDR1 is DFQATT, CDR2 SNEGSKA (reference sequence). The germline V and J ends were trimmed by 6 bases and 1 base, with 13 bases remaining between them. CDR3 protein: CSAEQGSSYEQYF. In DNA, the CDR3 is TGCAGTGCCGAGCAGGGTAGTTCCTACGAGCAGTACTTC.

This clonotype has a count of ten or more. This chain joins TRBV7-2 and TRBJ2-1, with D perhaps being TRBD1 or TRBD2 (5 bases each). The CDR3 extends over 15 amino acids. From germline, CDR1 is SGHTA and CDR2 FQGNSA. The V gene lost 4 bases and the J gene lost 7 bases, with 17 bases spanning the gap. The CDR3 loop reads CASSSPGTVGNEQFF. DNA of the CDR3: TGTGCCAGCAGCTCTCCTGGGACGGTAGGGAATGAGCAGTTCTTC.

This clonotype appeared a few times. The V gene is TRBV12-3 or TRBV12-4, the J gene TRBJ1-2; perhaps TRBD1 as D (6 bases). The CDR3 is made up of 15 amino acids. V was pared by 0 bases and J by 6 bases, with 14 bases between. CDR3 coding DNA: TGTGCCAGCAGTTTAGCCCCCCAGAACAGGGATGGCTACACCTTC. This sequence encodes CASSLAPQNRDGYTF.

The chain employs TRBV7-2 and TRBJ1-5; a possible D gene is TRBD1 (6 bases). Germline lookup yields CDR1 SGHTA and CDR2 FQGNSA. This CDR3 contains 18 residues. Trimming left V 4 bases short and J 0 bases short, with 19 bases between. The CDR3 loop is CASSSLQGQLYSNQPQHF. The CDR3 DNA is TGTGCCAGCAGCTCTTTACAAGGACAGCTTTATAGCAATCAGCCCCAGCATTTT.

This clonotype was found many times. The chain has TRBV27 and TRBJ2-1, with D unresolved. Germline lookup yields CDR1 MNHEY and CDR2 SMNVEV (reference sequence). The CDR3 is 13 residues long. Trimming shortened V by 0 bases and J by 4 bases, and 4 bases separated the two germline ends. The chain's CDR3 is CASSLSSYNEQFF. CDR3 DNA: TGTGCCAGCAGTTTATCCTCTTACAATGAGCAGTTCTTC.

This clonotype was seen at least ten times. The chain has TRBV28 and TRBJ2-3; D uncertain. V was pared by 3 bases and J by 4 bases, with 8 bases between. CDR3 size: 13 residues. Germline CDR1 is MDHEN and CDR2 is SYDVKM. The CDR3 loop is CASSLRTPDTQYF. CDR3 DNA sequence: TGTGCCAGCAGTTTGAGGACGCCAGATACGCAGTATTTT.

This clonotype was seen only a few times. The V call is TRBV29-1, the J call TRBJ2-7; the D gene is possibly TRBD1 (5 bases). Trimming stripped 4 bases from V and 0 bases from J, with 7 bases between. The CDR3 is 12 residues long. From germline, CDR1 is SQVTM and CDR2 ANQGSEA. CDR3 sequence: CSVGGNSYEQYF. The CDR3 DNA sequence: TGCAGCGTTGGGGGCAACTCCTACGAGCAGTACTTC.

This clonotype has ten or more counts. The J gene is TRBJ1-2, the V gene TRBV2; D may be TRBD1 (5 bases). The V gene lost 7 bases and the J gene lost 8 bases, with 17 bases spanning the gap. The CDR3 has 13 amino acids. Germline V lookup: CDR1 SNHLY, CDR2 FYNNEI. The CDR3 region is CASIDSFYEGYTF. DNA of the CDR3: TGTGCCAGCATCGACAGCTTCTATGAGGGCTACACCTTC.

The chain is built from TRBV14 and TRBJ2-4, with D uncertain. The CDR3 spans 14 residues. V was trimmed by 0 bases and J by 7 bases, leaving 10 bases between them. Germline loops: CDR1 SGHDN, CDR2 FVKESK. This CDR3 is CASSQDQSFNIQYF. The CDR3 region has the DNA TGTGCCAGCAGCCAAGATCAATCTTTCAACATTCAGTACTTC. Variable domain in full (rest from reference TRBV14 and TRBJ2-4): EAGVTQFPSHSVIEKGQTVTLRCDPISGHDNLYWYRRVMGKEIKFLLHFVKESKQDESGMPNNRFLAERTGGTYSTLKVQPAELEDSGVYFCASSQDQSFNIQYFGAGTRLSVL.

V gene TRBV19 combines with J gene TRBJ1-4; D remains unclear. V dropped 3 bases and J dropped 5 bases, with 7 bases sitting between them. Germline values: CDR1 LNHDA, CDR2 SQIVND (reference sequence). This CDR3 contains 13 residues. The CDR3 loop is CASSILMNEKLFF. As DNA, the CDR3 is TGTGCCAGTAGTATCTTGATGAATGAAAAACTGTTTTTT.

This clonotype was recorded many times. The chain has TRBV19 and TRBJ1-5; unclear D gene. The germline V and J ends were trimmed by 5 bases and 3 bases, with 8 bases remaining between them. Germline V gene sequence: CDR1 LNHDA, CDR2 SQIVND (reference sequence). The CDR3 has 13 amino acids. This CDR3 is CASSRAHNQPQHF. The CDR3 DNA reads TGTGCCAGTAGTCGGGCCCACAATCAGCCCCAGCATTTT.

This clonotype turned up a few times. This sequence joins TRBV7-2 and TRBJ2-1, with TRBD1 matching 7 bases. Germline values: CDR1 SGHTA, CDR2 FQGNSA. V was clipped by 4 bases and J by 0 bases; unmatched bases: 15. This CDR3 spans 19 amino acids. As DNA, the CDR3 is TGTGCCAGCAGCTCCCGGGACAGCCCGTCAGGAAGCTCCTACAATGAGCAGTTCTTC. It is translated as CASSSRDSPSGSSYNEQFF.

This clonotype was detected many times. The chain uses TRBV28 and TRBJ2-7, with D perhaps matching TRBD2 (6 bases). Germline CDR1 and CDR2: MDHEN and SYDVKM. V dropped 5 bases and J dropped 0 bases, with 20 bases sitting between them. CDR3 length: 17 amino acids. In DNA, the CDR3 is TGTGCCAGCAGTCCAGTCTCCGGGGGTTGGAGCTCCTACGAGCAGTACTTC. Amino acid sequence: CASSPVSGGWSSYEQYF.

V gene TRBV2 combines with J gene TRBJ2-3, with 8 bases that match TRBD2. The CDR3 contains 15 residues. The V gene end was trimmed by 8 bases and the J gene end by 8 bases; junction bases not matched to a gene: 15. CDR1 is SNHLY and CDR2 is FYNNEI in the germline V gene. The CDR3 protein is CASLRQRGRFTTQYF. In DNA form, the CDR3 reads TGTGCCAGCCTCAGGCAGCGGGGGCGTTTTACTACGCAGTATTTT.

This clonotype was counted at least ten times. This chain connects TRBV5-4 to TRBJ2-5; D unclear. Germline V lookup: CDR1 SGHNT, CDR2 YYREEE (reference sequence). This CDR3 is built from 13 residues. V lost 8 bases, J lost 1 base, and 12 bases lay in between. The CDR3 coding sequence is TGTGCCAGTAGTGGGGAACTCCAAGAGACCCAGTACTTC. Protein product: CASSGELQETQYF.

The V and J genes are TRBV7-2 and TRBJ2-3; 11 bases align to TRBD2. The CDR3 spans 15 residues. The trim removed 0 bases at V and 9 bases at J, leaving 5 bases unmatched. The germline gives CDR1 SGHTA, CDR2 FQGNSA. The DNA of the CDR3 is TGTGCCAGCAGCTTAGCTAGCGGGGGGGCCTTGACGCAGTATTTT. Protein: CASSLASGGALTQYF.